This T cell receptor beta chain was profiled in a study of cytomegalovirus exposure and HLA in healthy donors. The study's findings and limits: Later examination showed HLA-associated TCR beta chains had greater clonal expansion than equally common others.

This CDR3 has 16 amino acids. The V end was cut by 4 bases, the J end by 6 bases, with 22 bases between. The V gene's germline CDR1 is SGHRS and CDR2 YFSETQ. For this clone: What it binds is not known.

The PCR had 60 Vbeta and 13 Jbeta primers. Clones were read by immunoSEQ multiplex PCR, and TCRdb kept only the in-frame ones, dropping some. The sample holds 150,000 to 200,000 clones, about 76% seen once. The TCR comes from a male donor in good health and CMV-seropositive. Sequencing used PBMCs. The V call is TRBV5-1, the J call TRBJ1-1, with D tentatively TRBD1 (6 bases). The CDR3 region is CASSLLPITGRAEAFF. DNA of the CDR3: TGCGCCAGCAGCCTGTTACCTATAACAGGGCGCGCTGAAGCTTTCTTT.